This TCR beta chain was observed in a study of CD8 T cells in Susac syndrome. V lost 1 base and J lost 5, with 9 bases in between. The V gene's germline CDR1 is SEHNR and CDR2 FQNEAQ (reference sequence). The CDR3 is made up of 14 amino acids. With random hexamers, 0.5 to 1 ug RNA was reverse transcribed. TCRdb independently ran MiXCR on the immunoSEQ multiplex PCR reads; one entry per CDR3 protein. The data hold 150,000 to 160,000 distinct CDR3 sequences, with about 95% observed a single time. The study sequenced TCR beta in blood CD8+ and CD4+ T cells. Patients with stable or active relapsing-remitting disease, all of them treatment-naive, made up the multiple sclerosis controls. TEMRA cells were enriched by FACS, while CD8+ and CD4+ T cells were obtained through a negative isolation that was performed magnetically. The count of this clonotype is one.

The sample comprised CD8+ T cells from PBMCs. The sequence came from a human donor with multiple sclerosis. The chain is built from TRBV7-9 and TRBJ1-5; a weak D match, TRBD1 (6 bases). The CDR3 spells CASSLGQGHQPQHF. The DNA of the CDR3 is TGTGCCAGCAGCTTAGGCCAGGGGCATCAGCCCCAGCATTTT.